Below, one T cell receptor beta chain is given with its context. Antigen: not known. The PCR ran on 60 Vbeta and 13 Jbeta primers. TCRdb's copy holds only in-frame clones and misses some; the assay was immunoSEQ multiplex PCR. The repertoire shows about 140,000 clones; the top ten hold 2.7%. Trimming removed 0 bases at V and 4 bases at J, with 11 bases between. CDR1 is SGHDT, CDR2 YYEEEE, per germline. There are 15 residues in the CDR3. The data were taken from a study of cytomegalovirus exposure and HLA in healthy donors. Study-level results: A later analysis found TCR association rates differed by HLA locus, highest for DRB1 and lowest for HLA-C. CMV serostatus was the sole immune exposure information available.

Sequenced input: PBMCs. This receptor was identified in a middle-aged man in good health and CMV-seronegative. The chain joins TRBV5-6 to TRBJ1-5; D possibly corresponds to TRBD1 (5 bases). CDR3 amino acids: CASSLEAGRNQPQHF. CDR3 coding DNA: TGTGCCAGCAGCTTGGAAGCGGGGCGGAATCAGCCCCAGCATTTT.